The rows below give T cell receptor beta chains drawn from one sample of a study of cytomegalovirus exposure and HLA in healthy donors. Some clones are missing from TCRdb's copy, which holds only in-frame ones; the method was immunoSEQ multiplex PCR. The sample has about 130,000 clones, just under 85% seen once. What was sequenced was PBMCs. The receptors originated from a boy aged 2 to 9 in good health and CMV-seronegative. CDR3s include the opening cysteine and the closing phenylalanine or tryptophan. The D gene is left open where the match is weak. Expanded clones get a size class; other rows say once, few or many, or leave the size out.

d_gene	abundance	j_gene	v_gene	CDR3aa	CDR3nt
NA	NA	TRBJ1-5	TRBV21-1	CASSDDRDGCNQPQHF	TGTGCCAGCAGCGATGACAGGGATGGGTGCAATCAGCCCCAGCATTTT
NA	NA	TRBJ2-3	TRBV27	CASSLSQGETVTDTQYF	TGTGCCAGCAGTTTATCGCAGGGTGAAACTGTCACAGATACGCAGTATTTT
NA	NA	TRBJ1-1	TRBV19	CASSITGSRTEAFF	TGTGCCAGTAGTATAACAGGCTCACGAACTGAAGCTTTCTTT
NA	few	TRBJ2-3	TRBV4-3	CASSNQIDRTDTQYF	TGCGCCAGCAGTAACCAAATAGACAGGACAGATACGCAGTATTTT
TRBD1	NA	TRBJ2-2	TRBV6-4	CASSDRAQTGELFF	TGTGCCAGCTCAGACAGGGCCCAGACCGGGGAGCTGTTTTTT
NA	NA	TRBJ2-7	TRBV6-5	CASSLGVDGSYEQYF	TGTGCCAGCAGCCTAGGGGTCGACGGTTCCTACGAGCAGTACTTC
TRBD1	NA	TRBJ1-4	TRBV11-2	CASSSSGGFANEKLFF	TGTGCCAGCAGCTCCTCAGGGGGCTTTGCTAATGAAAAACTGTTTTTT
TRBD2	once	TRBJ2-1	TRBV4-2	CASSRRIGVSGSQNSYNEQFF	TGTGCCAGCAGCCGCCGTATAGGGGTGAGCGGGAGCCAAAACTCCTACAATGAGCAGTTCTTC
NA	once	TRBJ2-3	TRBV13	CASSLGSRTDTQYF	TGTGCCAGCAGCTTGGGGAGCCGCACAGATACGCAGTATTTT
TRBD1	NA	TRBJ1-3	TRBV14	CASSHSAGGAKGNTIYF	TGTGCCAGCAGCCATTCCGCAGGGGGCGCTAAGGGAAACACCATATATTTT
NA	NA	TRBJ1-1	TRBV18	CASSPDTEAFF	TGTGCCAGCTCACCCGACACTGAAGCTTTCTTT
TRBD2	NA	TRBJ2-7	TRBV10-3	CAISETSGGIYEQYF	TGTGCCATCAGTGAGACTAGCGGGGGGATTTACGAGCAGTACTTC
TRBD2	NA	TRBJ2-1	TRBV2	CASSDPSGRESYNEQFF	TGTGCCAGCAGTGACCCTAGCGGGAGGGAATCCTACAATGAGCAGTTCTTC
NA	NA	TRBJ1-1	TRBV11-3	CASSLTGPNTEAFF	TGTGCCAGCAGCTTAACAGGACCGAACACTGAAGCTTTCTTT
TRBD1	NA	TRBJ1-2	TRBV10-3	CAINPGTGQYGYTF	TGTGCCATCAACCCCGGGACAGGCCAATATGGCTACACCTTC
TRBD2	NA	TRBJ2-3	TRBV11-2	CASSQRGLAADTQYF	TGTGCCAGCAGCCAGCGGGGACTAGCAGCAGATACGCAGTATTTT
TRBD2	NA	TRBJ2-1	TRBV5-4	CASSRLAGGRYPPEQFF	TGTGCCAGCAGTCGACTAGCGGGGGGGCGTTACCCCCCTGAGCAGTTCTTC
NA	NA	TRBJ2-1	TRBV15	CATSSNSYNEQFF	TGTGCCACCAGCAGCAACAGTTACAATGAGCAGTTCTTC
TRBD2	NA	TRBJ2-1	TRBV15	CATSRGGEGPEQFF	TGTGCCACCAGCAGGGGGGGGGAAGGTCCGGAGCAGTTCTTC
NA	few	TRBJ2-2	TRBV11-3	CASSLLGGDTGELFF	TGTGCCAGCAGCTTACTAGGCGGAGACACCGGGGAGCTGTTTTTT
NA	NA	TRBJ2-1	TRBV6-4	CASSPSADNEQFF	TGTGCCAGCAGCCCTAGCGCAGACAATGAGCAGTTCTTC
NA	NA	TRBJ1-3	TRBV5-8	CASSLPSRELGNTIYF	TGTGCCAGCAGCCTCCCTTCCCGCGAGTTGGGAAACACCATATATTTT
NA	once	TRBJ2-3	TRBV7-7	CASSLRKGSDTQYF	TGTGCTAGCAGCTTACGGAAGGGGTCAGATACGCAGTATTTT
NA	NA	TRBJ1-2	TRBV30	CAWDSTGGSFYTF	TGTGCCTGGGACAGTACTGGGGGGAGCTTCTACACCTTC
NA	NA	TRBJ2-5	TRBV11-2	CASSPRGQETQYF	TGTGCCAGCAGTCCCCGAGGGCAAGAGACCCAGTACTTC
NA	NA	TRBJ2-5	TRBV13	CASSLMSYQETQYF	TGTGCCAGCAGCTTAATGTCGTACCAAGAGACCCAGTACTTC
NA	NA	TRBJ2-3	TRBV6-4	CASSGGRGDGTDTQYF	TGTGCCAGCAGTGGCGGCAGGGGAGATGGCACAGATACGCAGTATTTT
NA	NA	TRBJ1-1	TRBV5-1	CASSLDTALNTEAFF	TGCGCCAGCAGCTTAGACACCGCCTTGAACACTGAAGCTTTCTTT
NA	NA	TRBJ1-1	TRBV7-8	CASSFGGPNTEAFF	TGTGCCAGCAGCTTCGGAGGGCCAAACACTGAAGCTTTCTTT
TRBD1	NA	TRBJ1-1	TRBV7-9	CASSHLRTGNTEAFF	TGTGCCAGCAGCCACTTGAGGACAGGGAACACTGAAGCTTTCTTT
TRBD2	NA	TRBJ2-3	TRBV4-1	CASSLGLKVTDTQYF	TGCGCCAGCAGCCTGGGACTAAAAGTCACAGATACGCAGTATTTT
TRBD2	NA	TRBJ2-2	TRBV6-4	CASSYSGTSAGELFF	TGTGCCAGCAGTTACTCCGGGACTAGCGCCGGGGAGCTGTTTTTT
TRBD2	NA	TRBJ2-1	TRBV29-1	CSVVTSGNYNEQFF	TGCAGCGTTGTAACTAGCGGAAACTACAATGAGCAGTTCTTC
NA	few	TRBJ1-5	TRBV29-1	CSARQSSNQPQHF	TGCAGCGCTAGACAGAGTAGCAATCAGCCCCAGCATTTT
NA	NA	TRBJ2-1	TRBV6-5	CASSTTDTSYNEQFF	TGTGCCAGCAGTACAACTGACACGTCCTACAATGAGCAGTTCTTC
NA	NA	TRBJ1-1	TRBV6-5	CASSYSSGVGGPAFF	TGTGCCAGCAGTTACTCGAGTGGAGTGGGGGGGCCAGCTTTCTTT
NA	NA	TRBJ1-2	TRBV6-5	CASSRTNYGYTF	TGTGCCAGCAGTCGAACAAACTATGGCTACACCTTC
TRBD1	few	TRBJ1-3	TRBV7-2	CASSGGQPFGNTIYF	TGTGCCAGCAGCGGGGGACAGCCATTTGGAAACACCATATATTTT